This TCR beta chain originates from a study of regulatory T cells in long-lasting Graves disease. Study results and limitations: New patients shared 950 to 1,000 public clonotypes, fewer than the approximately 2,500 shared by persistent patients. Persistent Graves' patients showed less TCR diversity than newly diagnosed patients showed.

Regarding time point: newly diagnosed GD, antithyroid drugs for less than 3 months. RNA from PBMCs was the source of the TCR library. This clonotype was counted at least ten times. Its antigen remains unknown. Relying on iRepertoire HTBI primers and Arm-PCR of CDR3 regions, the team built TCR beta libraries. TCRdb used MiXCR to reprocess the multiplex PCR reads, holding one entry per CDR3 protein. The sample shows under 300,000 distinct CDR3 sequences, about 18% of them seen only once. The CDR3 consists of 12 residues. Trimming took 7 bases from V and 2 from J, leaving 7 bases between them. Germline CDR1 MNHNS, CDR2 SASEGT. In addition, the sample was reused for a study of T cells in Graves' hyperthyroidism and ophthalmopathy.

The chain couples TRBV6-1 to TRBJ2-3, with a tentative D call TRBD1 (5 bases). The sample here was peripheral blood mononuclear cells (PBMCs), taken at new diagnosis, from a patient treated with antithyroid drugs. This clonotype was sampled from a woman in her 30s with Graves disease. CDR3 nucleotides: TGTGCCAGCAAGGGGTACACAGATACGCAGTATTTT. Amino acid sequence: CASKGYTDTQYF.